This T cell receptor beta chain was identified during a study of blood T cells in healthy people across ages. The germline V gene encodes CDR1 SGHRS and CDR2 YFSETQ. The CDR3 runs to 13 residues. Next came a second PCR, run for 7 to 11 cycles, which used a sample-barcoded 5' primer along with a J-beta primer mix. Each CDR3 protein gets one entry after TCRdb re-called the 5' RACE reads with MiXCR. Of some 370,000 distinct CDR3 sequences listed, 45% to 65% are singletons. This clonotype was found a few times. Sequenced sample: blood. The clonotype originates from a man aged 55 to 70 in good health. V is TRBV5-1 and J is TRBJ2-5; D remains unclear. With the DNA end fitting TRBJ2-7 better, the J assignment may be wrong. The CDR3 region has the DNA TGCGCCAGCAGCTTGGCCATAGGGTACGAGCAGTACTTC. Translated: CASSLAIGYEQYF.